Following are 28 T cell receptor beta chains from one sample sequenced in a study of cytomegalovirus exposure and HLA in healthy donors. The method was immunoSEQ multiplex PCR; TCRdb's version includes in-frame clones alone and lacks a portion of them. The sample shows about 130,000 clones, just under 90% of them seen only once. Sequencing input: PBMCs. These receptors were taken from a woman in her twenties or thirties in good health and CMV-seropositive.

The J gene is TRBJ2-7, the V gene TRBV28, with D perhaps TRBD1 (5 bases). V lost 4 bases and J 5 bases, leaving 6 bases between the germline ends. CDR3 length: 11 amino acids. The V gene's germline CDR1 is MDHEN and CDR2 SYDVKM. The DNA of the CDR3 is TGTGCCAGCAGTTCAGGGAACGAGCAGTACTTC. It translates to CASSSGNEQYF.

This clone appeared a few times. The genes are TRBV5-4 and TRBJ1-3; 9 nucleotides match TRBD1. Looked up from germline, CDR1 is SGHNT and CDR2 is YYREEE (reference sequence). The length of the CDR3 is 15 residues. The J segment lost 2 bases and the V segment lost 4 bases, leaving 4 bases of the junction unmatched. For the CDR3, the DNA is TGTGCCAGCAGCGCCAGGACAGGGGCTGGAAACACCATATATTTT. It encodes CASSARTGAGNTIYF.

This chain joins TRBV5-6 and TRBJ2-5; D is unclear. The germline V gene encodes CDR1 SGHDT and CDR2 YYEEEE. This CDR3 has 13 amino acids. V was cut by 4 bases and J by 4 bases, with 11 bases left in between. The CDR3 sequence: CASSLLETETQYF. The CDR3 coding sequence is TGTGCCAGCAGCCTCCTAGAGACAGAGACCCAGTACTTC. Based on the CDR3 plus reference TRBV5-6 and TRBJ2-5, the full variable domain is DAGVTQSPTHLIKTRGQQVTLRCSPKSGHDTVSWYQQALGQGPQFIFQYYEEEERQRGNFPDRFSGHQFPNYSSELNVNALLLGDSALYLCASSLLETETQYFGPGTRLLVL.

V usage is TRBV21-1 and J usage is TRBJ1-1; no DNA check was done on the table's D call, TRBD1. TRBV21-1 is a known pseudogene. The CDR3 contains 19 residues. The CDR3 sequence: CASSKVVRGRGQENTEAFF. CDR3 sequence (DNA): TGTGCCAGCAGCAAAGTAGTTCGTGGCAGGGGGCAGGAGAACACTGAAGCTTTCTTT.

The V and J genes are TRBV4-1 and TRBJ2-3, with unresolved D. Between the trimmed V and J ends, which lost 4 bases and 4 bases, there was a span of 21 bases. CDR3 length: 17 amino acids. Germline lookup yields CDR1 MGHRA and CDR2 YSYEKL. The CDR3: CASSRNPSRQDPDTQYF. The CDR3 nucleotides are TGCGCCAGCAGCCGCAACCCATCCCGACAAGACCCAGATACGCAGTATTTT.

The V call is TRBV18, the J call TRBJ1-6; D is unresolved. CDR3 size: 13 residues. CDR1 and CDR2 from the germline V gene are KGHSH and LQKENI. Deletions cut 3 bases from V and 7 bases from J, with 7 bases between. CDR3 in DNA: TGTGCCAGCTCACCCGGGGTGAATTCACCCCTCCACTTT. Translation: CASSPGVNSPLHF. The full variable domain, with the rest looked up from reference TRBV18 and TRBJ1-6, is NAGVMQNPRHLVRRRGQEARLRCSPMKGHSHVYWYRQLPEEGLKFMVYLQKENIIDESGMPKERFSAEFPKEGPSILRIQQVVRGDSAAYFCASSPGVNSPLHFGNGTRLTVT.

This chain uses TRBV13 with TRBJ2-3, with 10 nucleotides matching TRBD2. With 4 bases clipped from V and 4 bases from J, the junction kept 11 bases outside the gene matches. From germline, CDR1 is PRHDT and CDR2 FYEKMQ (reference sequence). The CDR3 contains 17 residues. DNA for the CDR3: TGTGCCAGCAGCTCCTCGCAGCGGGGGGGCCGCCCAGATACGCAGTATTTT. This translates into CASSSSQRGGRPDTQYF.

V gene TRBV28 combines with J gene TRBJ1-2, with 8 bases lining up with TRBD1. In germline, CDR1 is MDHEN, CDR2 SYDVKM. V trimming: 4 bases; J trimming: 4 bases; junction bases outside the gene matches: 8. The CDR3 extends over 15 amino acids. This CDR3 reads CASSSSGTGVYGYTF. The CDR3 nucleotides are TGTGCCAGCAGTTCCTCTGGGACAGGCGTCTATGGCTACACCTTC.

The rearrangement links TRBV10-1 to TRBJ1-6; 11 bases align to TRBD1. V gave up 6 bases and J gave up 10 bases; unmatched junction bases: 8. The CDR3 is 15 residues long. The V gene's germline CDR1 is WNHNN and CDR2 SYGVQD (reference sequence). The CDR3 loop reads CASSLGQGAGSPLHF. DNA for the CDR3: TGCGCCAGCAGCCTAGGACAGGGGGCAGGATCACCCCTCCACTTT.

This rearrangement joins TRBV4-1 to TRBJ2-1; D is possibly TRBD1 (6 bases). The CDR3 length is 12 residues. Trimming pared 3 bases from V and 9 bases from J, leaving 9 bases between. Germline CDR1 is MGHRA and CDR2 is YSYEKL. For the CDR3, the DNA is TGCGCCAGCAGCCACAGGGGCACTGAGCAGTTCTTC. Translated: CASSHRGTEQFF.

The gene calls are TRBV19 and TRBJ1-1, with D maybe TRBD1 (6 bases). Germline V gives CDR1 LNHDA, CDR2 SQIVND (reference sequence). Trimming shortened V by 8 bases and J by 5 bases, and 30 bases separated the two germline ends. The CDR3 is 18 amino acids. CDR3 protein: CASHPRGITGRRSTEAFF. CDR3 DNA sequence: TGTGCCAGTCATCCCCGGGGCATTACAGGGCGAAGATCTACTGAAGCTTTCTTT.

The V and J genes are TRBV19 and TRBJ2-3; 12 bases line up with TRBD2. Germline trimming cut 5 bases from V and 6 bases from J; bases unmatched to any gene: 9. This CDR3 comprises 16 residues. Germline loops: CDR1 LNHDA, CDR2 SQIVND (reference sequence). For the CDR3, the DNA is TGTGCCAGTAGTCCCACCCTAGCGGGGGGGCTGGATACGCAGTATTTT. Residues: CASSPTLAGGLDTQYF.

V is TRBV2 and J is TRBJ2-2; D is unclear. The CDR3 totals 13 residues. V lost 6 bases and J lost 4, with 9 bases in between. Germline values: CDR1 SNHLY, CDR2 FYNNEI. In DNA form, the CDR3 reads TGTGCCAGCAGCGCGTTTGTCACCGGGGAGCTGTTTTTT. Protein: CASSAFVTGELFF.

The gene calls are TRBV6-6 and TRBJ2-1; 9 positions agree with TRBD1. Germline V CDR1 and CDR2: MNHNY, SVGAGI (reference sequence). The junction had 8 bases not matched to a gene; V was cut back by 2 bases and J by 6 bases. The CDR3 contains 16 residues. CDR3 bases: TGTGCCAGCAGTTACAACGCCGGGACAGGGTCCAATGAGCAGTTCTTC. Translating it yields CASSYNAGTGSNEQFF.

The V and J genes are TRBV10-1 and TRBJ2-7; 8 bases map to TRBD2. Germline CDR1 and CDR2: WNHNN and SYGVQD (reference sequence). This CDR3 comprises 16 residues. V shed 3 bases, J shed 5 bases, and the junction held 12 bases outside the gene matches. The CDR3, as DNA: TGCGCCAGCAGTGAATTTGCGGGAGGCTTTACCCACGAGCAGTACTTC. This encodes CASSEFAGGFTHEQYF.

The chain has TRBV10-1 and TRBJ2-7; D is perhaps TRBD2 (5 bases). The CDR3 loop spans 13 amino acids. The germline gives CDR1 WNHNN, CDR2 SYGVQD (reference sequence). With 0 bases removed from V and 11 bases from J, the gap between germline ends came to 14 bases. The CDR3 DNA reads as TGCGCCAGCAGTGAGTCGTTTCTCCGGGAAAAGTACTTC. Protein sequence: CASSESFLREKYF.

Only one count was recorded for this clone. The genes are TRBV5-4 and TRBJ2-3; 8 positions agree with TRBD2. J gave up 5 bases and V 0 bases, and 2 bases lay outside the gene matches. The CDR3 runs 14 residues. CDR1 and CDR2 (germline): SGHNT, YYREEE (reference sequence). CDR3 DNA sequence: TGTGCCAGCAGCTTGGCAGCGGGAGAAGATACGCAGTATTTT. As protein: CASSLAAGEDTQYF.

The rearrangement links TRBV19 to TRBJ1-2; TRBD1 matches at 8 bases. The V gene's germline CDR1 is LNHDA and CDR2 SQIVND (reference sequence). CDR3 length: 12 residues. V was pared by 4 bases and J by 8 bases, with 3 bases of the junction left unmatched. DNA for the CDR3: TGTGCCAGTAGTAGGACAGGGATCGGCTACACCTTC. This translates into CASSRTGIGYTF. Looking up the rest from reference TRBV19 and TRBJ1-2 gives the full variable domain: DGGITQSPKYLFRKEGQNVTLSCEQNLNHDAMYWYRQDPGQGLRLIYYSQIVNDFQKGDIAEGYSVSREKKESFPLTVTSAQKNPTAFYLCASSRTGIGYTFGSGTRLTVV.

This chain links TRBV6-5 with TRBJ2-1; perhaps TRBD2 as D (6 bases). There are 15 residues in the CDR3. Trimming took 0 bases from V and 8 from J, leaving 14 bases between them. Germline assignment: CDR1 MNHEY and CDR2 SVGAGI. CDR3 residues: CASSYSRGRSHEQFF. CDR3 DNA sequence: TGTGCCAGCAGTTACTCGCGGGGCAGGAGTCATGAGCAGTTCTTC.

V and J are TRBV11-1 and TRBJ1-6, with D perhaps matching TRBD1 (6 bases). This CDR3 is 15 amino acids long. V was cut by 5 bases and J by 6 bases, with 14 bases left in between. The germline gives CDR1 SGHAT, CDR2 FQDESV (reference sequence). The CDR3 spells CASSPLGQINSPLHF. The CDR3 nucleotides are TGTGCCAGCAGCCCCCTCGGACAGATTAATTCACCCCTCCACTTT.

CDR3 loop: CASSLDGGSYNEQFF. The CDR3 nucleotides read TGCGCCAGCAGCTTGGACGGGGGTTCCTACAATGAGCAGTTCTTC. This chain uses TRBV5-1 with TRBJ2-1, with D perhaps TRBD2 (6 bases). V was clipped by 0 bases and J by 1 base, with 8 bases between them. Germline CDR1 reads SGHRS; CDR2 reads YFSETQ. This CDR3 spans 15 amino acids.

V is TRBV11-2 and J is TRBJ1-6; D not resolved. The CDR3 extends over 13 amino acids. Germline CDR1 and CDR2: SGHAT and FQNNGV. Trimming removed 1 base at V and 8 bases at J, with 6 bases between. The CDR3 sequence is CASSLVLYSPLHF. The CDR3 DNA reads TGTGCCAGCAGCTTAGTATTGTATTCACCCCTCCACTTT.

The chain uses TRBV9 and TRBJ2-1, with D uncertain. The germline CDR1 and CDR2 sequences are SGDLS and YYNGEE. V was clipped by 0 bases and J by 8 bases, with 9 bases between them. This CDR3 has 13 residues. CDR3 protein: CASSVGIIDEQFF. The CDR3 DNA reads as TGTGCCAGCAGCGTAGGAATCATAGATGAGCAGTTCTTC.

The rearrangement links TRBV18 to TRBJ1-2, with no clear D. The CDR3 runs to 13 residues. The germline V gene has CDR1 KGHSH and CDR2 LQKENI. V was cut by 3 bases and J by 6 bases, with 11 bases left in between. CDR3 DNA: TGTGCCAGCTCACCCCGGTTGCTGGATGGCTACACCTTC. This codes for CASSPRLLDGYTF.

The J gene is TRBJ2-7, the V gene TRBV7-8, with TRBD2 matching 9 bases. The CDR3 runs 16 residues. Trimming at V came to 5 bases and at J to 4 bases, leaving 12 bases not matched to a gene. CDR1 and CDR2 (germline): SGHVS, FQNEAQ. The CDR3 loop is CASSASGRPSLYEQYF. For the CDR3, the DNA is TGTGCCAGCAGCGCGAGCGGGAGGCCCTCCCTGTACGAGCAGTACTTC.

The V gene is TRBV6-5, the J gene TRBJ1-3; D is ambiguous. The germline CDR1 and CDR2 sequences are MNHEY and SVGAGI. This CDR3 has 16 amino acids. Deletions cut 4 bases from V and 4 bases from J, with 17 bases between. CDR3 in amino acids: CASSSATILIGNTIYF. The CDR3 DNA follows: TGTGCCAGCAGTTCCGCGACAATCCTCATAGGAAACACCATATATTTT.

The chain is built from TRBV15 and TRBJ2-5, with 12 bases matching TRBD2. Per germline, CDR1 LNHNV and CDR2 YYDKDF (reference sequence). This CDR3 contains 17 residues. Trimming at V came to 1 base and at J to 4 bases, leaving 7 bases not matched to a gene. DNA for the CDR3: TGTGCCACCAGCAGAGGGCCCCTAGCGGGAGGGCGAGAGACCCAGTACTTC. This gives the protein CATSRGPLAGGRETQYF.

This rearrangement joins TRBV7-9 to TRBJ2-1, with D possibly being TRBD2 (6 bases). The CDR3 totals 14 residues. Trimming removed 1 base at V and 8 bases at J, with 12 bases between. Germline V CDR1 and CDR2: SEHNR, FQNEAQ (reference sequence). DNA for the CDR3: TGTGCCAGCAGCTTAGGGGGGGAGGCAGATGAGCAGTTCTTC. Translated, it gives CASSLGGEADEQFF.